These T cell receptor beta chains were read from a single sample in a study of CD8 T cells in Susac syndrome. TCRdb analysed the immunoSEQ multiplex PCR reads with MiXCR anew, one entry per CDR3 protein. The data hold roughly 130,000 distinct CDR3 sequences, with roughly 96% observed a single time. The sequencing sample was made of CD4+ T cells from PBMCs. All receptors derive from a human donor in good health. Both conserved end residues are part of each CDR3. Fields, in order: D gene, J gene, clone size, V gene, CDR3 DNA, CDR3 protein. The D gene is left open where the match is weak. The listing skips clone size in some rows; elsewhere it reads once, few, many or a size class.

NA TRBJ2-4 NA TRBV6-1 TGTGCCAGCAGTGAAAGGGAAGTCACCAAAAACATTCAGTACTTC CASSEREVTKNIQYF
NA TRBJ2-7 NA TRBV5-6 TGTGCCAGCAGCTCCAGTGACGTAGCCTACGAGCAGTACTTC CASSSSDVAYEQYF
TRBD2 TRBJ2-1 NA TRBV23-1 TGCGCCAGCAGTCAAACTAGCGGGAGGGCCATAGGATACAATGAGCAGTTCTTC CASSQTSGRAIGYNEQFF
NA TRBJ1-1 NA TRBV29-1 TGCAGCGTTGTCTCAGGAGGGACCACTGAAGCTTTCTTT CSVVSGGTTEAFF
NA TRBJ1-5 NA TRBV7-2 TGTGCCAGCAGCCCACTTGGCAATCAGCCCCAGCATTTT CASSPLGNQPQHF
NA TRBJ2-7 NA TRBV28 TGTGCCAGTTGGGGGTCAGCCCCCGCCTACGAGCAGTACTTC CASWGSAPAYEQYF
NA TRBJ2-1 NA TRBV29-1 TGCAGCGTCGCGGTTTTTGAGGTTATAGCCAATGAGCAGTTCTTC CSVAVFEVIANEQFF
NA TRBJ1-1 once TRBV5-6 TGTGCCAGCAGCTTGGAGATCCGGACAGCGGGGAACACTGAAGCTTTCTTT CASSLEIRTAGNTEAFF
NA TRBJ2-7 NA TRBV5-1 TGCGCCAGCAGCTTGGTTCAGGGGAAGTACGAGCAGTACTTC CASSLVQGKYEQYF
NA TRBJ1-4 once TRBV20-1 TGCATTCTACGAGGGGACGGTGAAAAACTGTTTTTT CILRGDGEKLFF
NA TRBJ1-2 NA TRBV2 TGTGCCAGCAGTGGGCCTCTTAACTATGGCTACACCTTC CASSGPLNYGYTF
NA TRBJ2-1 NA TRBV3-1 TGTGCCAGCAGCCAAATGCACGACAAAGAGCAGTTCTTC CASSQMHDKEQFF
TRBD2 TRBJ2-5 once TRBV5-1 TGCGCCAGCAGCCCAATGACTAGCGGGAGTTCTCGGGAGACCCAGTACTTC CASSPMTSGSSRETQYF
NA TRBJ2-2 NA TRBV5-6 TGTGCCAGCAGCTTGGTTCACACCGGGGAGCTGTTTTTT CASSLVHTGELFF
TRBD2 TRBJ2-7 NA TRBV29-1 TGCAGCGTTGAACTGGCGGGAGGAACCTCGGTAGGCTCCTACGAGCAGTACTTC CSVELAGGTSVGSYEQYF
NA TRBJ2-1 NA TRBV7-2 TGTGCCAGCAGCTCACCCCCGGGAAGGCGGTACAATGAGCAGTTCTTC CASSSPPGRRYNEQFF
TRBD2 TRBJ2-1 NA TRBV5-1 TGCGCCAGCAGTTCCGGGACTAGCGGGACACATGAGCAGTTCTTC CASSSGTSGTHEQFF
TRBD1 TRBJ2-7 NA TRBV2 TGTGCCAGCAGTGATGCGGACAGGGTTTCCTACGAGCAGTACTTC CASSDADRVSYEQYF
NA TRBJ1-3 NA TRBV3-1 TGTGCCAGCAGCCAATTAGGAAACACCATATATTTT CASSQLGNTIYF
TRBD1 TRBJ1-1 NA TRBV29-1 TGCAGCGGACAGGGGGCGCGGACTGAAGCTTTCTTT CSGQGARTEAFF
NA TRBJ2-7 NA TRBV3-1 TGTGCCAGCAGCCAAGATAGAAGTTTGCTGTACTTC CASSQDRSLLYF
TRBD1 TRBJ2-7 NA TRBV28 TGTGCCAGCAGTCCCCCCATAGGACAGGGCGGAGGAGAGCAGTACTTC CASSPPIGQGGGEQYF
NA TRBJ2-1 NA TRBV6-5 TGTGCCAGCAGTGACCCCTTCTCCTACAATGAGCAGTTCTTC CASSDPFSYNEQFF
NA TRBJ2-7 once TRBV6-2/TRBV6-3 TGTGCCAGCAGTTTCGGGGACGTATCCTACGAGCAGTACTTC CASSFGDVSYEQYF
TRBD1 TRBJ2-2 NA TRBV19 TGTGCCAGTAGTCCGACAGGGGTTGCCGGGGAGCTGTTTTTT CASSPTGVAGELFF
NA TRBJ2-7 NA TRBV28 TGTGCCAGCAGTCCCCGGACAGCCCGATACGAGCAGTACTTC CASSPRTARYEQYF
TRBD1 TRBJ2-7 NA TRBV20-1 TGCAGTGCTAGAGACTACAGGGGCTACGAGCAGTACTTC CSARDYRGYEQYF
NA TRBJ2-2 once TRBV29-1 TGCAGCGTTGACAGAAACACCGGGGAGCTGTTTTTT CSVDRNTGELFF
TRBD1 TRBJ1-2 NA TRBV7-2 TGTGCCAGCAGCTTAGGTACCGGGACAGCTTCTGGCTACACCTTC CASSLGTGTASGYTF
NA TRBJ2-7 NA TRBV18 TGTGCCAGCACCACAGGACTCCCCTACGAGCAGTACTTC CASTTGLPYEQYF
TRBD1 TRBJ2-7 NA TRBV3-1 TGTGCCAGCAGCCAACGTAGACAGGGCTCCTACGAGCAGTACTTC CASSQRRQGSYEQYF
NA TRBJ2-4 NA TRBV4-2 TGTGCCAGCAGCCAAGATCTAGCCAAAAACATTCAGTACTTC CASSQDLAKNIQYF
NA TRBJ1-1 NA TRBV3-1 TGTGCCAGCAGCCAAGATTCAGGGCTGAAGACTGAAGCTTTCTTT CASSQDSGLKTEAFF
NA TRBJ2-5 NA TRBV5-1 TGCGCCAGCAGCTTGGCGGGACTCAAAGAGACCCAGTACTTC CASSLAGLKETQYF
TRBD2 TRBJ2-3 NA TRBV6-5 TGTGCCAGCAGTTATTTTGGCGCTAGCGGCTCTAGCACAGATACGCAGTATTTT CASSYFGASGSSTDTQYF
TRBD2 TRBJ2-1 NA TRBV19 TGTGCCAGTAGTATAGCGGGAGGGCGGGATGAGCAGTTCTTC CASSIAGGRDEQFF
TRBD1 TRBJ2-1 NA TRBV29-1 TGCAGCGCTGACAGGGGTTATGAATACAATGAGCAGTTCTTC CSADRGYEYNEQFF
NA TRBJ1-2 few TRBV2 TGTGCCAGCAGTGAGGGGTCCTATGGCTACACCTTC CASSEGSYGYTF
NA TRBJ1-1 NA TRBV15 TGTGCCACCAGCAGGGAGCTTAAGGGGTCCGCTTTCTTT CATSRELKGSAFF
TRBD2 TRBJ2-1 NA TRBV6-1 TGTGCCAGCACTAGCGGGATCTACAATGAGCAGTTCTTC CASTSGIYNEQFF
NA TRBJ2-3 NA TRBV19 TGTGCCAGTAGTACGCGCGCCACAGATACGCAGTATTTT CASSTRATDTQYF
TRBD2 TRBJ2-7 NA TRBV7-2 TGTGCCAGCACCTACCCACTAGCGGGTGTAGCCTACGAGCAGTACTTC CASTYPLAGVAYEQYF
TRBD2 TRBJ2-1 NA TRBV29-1 TGCAGCGTTGAAGAGGGAGGGATCCGCTTGAACAATGAGCAGTTCTTC CSVEEGGIRLNNEQFF
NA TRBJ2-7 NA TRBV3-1 TGTGCCAGCAGCCAAGATCTGGCTTACGAGCAGTACTTC CASSQDLAYEQYF
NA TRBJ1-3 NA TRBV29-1 TGCAGCGTTGTTCGAGGGTCCTCTGGAAACACCATATATTTT CSVVRGSSGNTIYF
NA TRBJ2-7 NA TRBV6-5 TGTGCCAGCAGTATTCCGGGGGACTTGCACTTC CASSIPGDLHF
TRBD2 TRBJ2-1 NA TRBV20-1 TGCAGTGCTCTGACTAGCGGGAGTAGGTCCTACAATGAGCAGTTCTTC CSALTSGSRSYNEQFF
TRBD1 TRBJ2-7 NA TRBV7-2 TGTGCCAGCAGCCTTTCTCCGGGACAGGGGTCCGACGAGCAGTACTTC CASSLSPGQGSDEQYF
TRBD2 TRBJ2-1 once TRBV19 TGTGCCAGTAGTATAGGAACTAGCGGGAGACCTGAGCAGTTCTTC CASSIGTSGRPEQFF
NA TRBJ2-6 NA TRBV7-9 TGTGCCAGCAGCCCGGTTCTTAGCTCTGGGGCCAACGTCCTGACTTTC CASSPVLSSGANVLTF
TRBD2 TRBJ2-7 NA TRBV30 TGTGCCTGGAGTACCGGGCGGGAGGACGAGCAGTACTTC CAWSTGREDEQYF
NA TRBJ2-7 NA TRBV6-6 TGTGCCAGCAGCCCTGCCCCCCAGCGGGTCTCCTACGAGCAGTACTTC CASSPAPQRVSYEQYF
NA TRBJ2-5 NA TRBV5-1 TGCGCCAGCAGGGTAGCGGATCCAGAGACCCAGTACTTC CASRVADPETQYF
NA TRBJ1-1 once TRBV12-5 TGTGCTAGTGGTTCCTGGACGGTGGGGACTGAAGCTTTCTTT CASGSWTVGTEAFF
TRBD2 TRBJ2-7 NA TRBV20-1 TGCAGTGCTAGACCACTAGCGGGAGGGCCCGAGCAGTACTTC CSARPLAGGPEQYF
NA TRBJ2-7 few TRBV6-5 TGTGCCAGCAGTTACTCGAGAGGGGACTACGAGCAGTACTTC CASSYSRGDYEQYF
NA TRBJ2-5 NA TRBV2 TGTGCCAGCTCCGCCCGGGGAGAGACCCAGTACTTC CASSARGETQYF
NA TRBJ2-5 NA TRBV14 TGTGCCAGCAGCTGGGTAGAACAAGAGACCCAGTACTTC CASSWVEQETQYF